This is a list of T cell receptor beta chains from one sample in a study of response to subunit inactivated influenza vaccine. From the RT-PCR reads, TCRdb called clonotypes with MiXCR, one entry per CDR3 protein. The sample yields around 520,000 distinct CDR3 sequences, 12% seen once. The sample consisted of PBMCs from blood, taken on the day of vaccination. The source is a middle-aged man who received an inactivated influenza vaccine. CDR3s include the opening cysteine and the closing phenylalanine or tryptophan. The D gene is left open where the match is weak. Expanded clones are given a class, and other clones once, few, many or no size at all.

TRBV5-1	many	-	TRBJ1-2	CASSLGPPDLYGYTF	TGCGCCAGCAGCTTGGGACCGCCCGATCTCTATGGCTACACCTTC
TRBV20-1	few	-	TRBJ2-5	CSFRRDSSFQETQYF	TGCAGCTTCCGGAGGGACAGCTCTTTCCAAGAGACCCAGTACTTC
TRBV12-3/TRBV12-4	many	TRBD2	TRBJ2-3	CASSLGREFSTDTQYF	TGTGCCAGCAGTTTAGGGCGGGAGTTCAGCACAGATACGCAGTATTTT
TRBV4-2	once	TRBD2	TRBJ2-3	CARGYSHGGSTDTQYF	TGTGCCAGGGGCTACAGCCACGGGGGGAGCACAGATACGCAGTATTTT
TRBV6-1	many	-	TRBJ2-1	CASISSGVGEQFF	TGTGCCAGCATCTCCTCGGGCGTCGGTGAGCAGTTCTTC
TRBV20-1	-	-	TRBJ2-6	CSARQGSGANVLTF	TGCAGTGCTAGACAGGGCTCTGGGGCCAACGTCCTGACTTTC
TRBV30	-	-	TRBJ2-3	CAWSQDRTDTQYF	TGTGCCTGGAGTCAAGATCGAACAGATACGCAGTATTTT
TRBV29-1	-	TRBD1	TRBJ2-5	CSVRPGGRETQYF	TGCAGCGTTCGACCAGGGGGACGGGAGACCCAGTACTTC
TRBV5-5	few	TRBD2	TRBJ2-4	CASSLGGFTLAKNIQYF	TGTGCCAGCAGCCTGGGGGGGTTCACCCTCGCCAAAAACATTCAGTACTTC
TRBV28	many	-	TRBJ2-7	CASSSPQGAHEGEQYF	TGTGCCAGCAGCTCCCCACAGGGTGCACACGAGGGAGAGCAGTACTTC
TRBV12-3/TRBV12-4	many	TRBD1	TRBJ2-7	CASRPGTGPYEQYF	TGTGCCAGCAGGCCCGGGACAGGACCCTACGAGCAGTACTTC
TRBV24-1	few	TRBD1	TRBJ1-5	CATAGQADQPQHF	TGTGCCACCGCCGGACAGGCTGATCAGCCCCAGCATTTT
TRBV11-2	-	TRBD2	TRBJ2-5	CASSSPRVLAGQETQYF	TGTGCCAGCAGCTCCCCCCGGGTTTTAGCGGGGCAAGAGACCCAGTACTTC
TRBV9	few	TRBD2	TRBJ2-1	CASSGTSGRGNEQFF	TGTGCCAGCAGCGGGACTAGCGGGAGGGGCAATGAGCAGTTCTTC
TRBV29-1	many	-	TRBJ2-3	CSAGGGEIPTDTQYF	TGCAGCGCTGGAGGGGGAGAGATTCCTACAGATACGCAGTATTTT
TRBV12-3/TRBV12-4	-	TRBD2	TRBJ2-1	CASRPLAGGGNEQFF	TGTGCCAGCAGACCCCTAGCGGGAGGGGGGAATGAGCAGTTCTTC